Detailed here is one T cell receptor (beta chain). This CDR3 is also generated by other DNA sequences in the sample. This table comes from immunoSEQ multiplex PCR, and its TCRdb copy is limited to in-frame clones, with some not included. Among fewer than 140,000 clones listed, about nine tenths were seen once. The data belong to a study of OX40 agonist ivuxolimab in advanced cancers. V was trimmed by 1 base and J by 7 bases, leaving 8 bases between them. The CDR3 is 13 residues long. The germline V gene has CDR1 SGHTA and CDR2 FQGNSA. This TCR was recovered from an adult with an advanced solid tumor such as melanoma, head and neck, liver or kidney cancer. The chain couples TRBV7-2 to TRBJ1-5; no reliable D call. The material sequenced was CD4+ or CD8+ T cells sorted from blood, taken in a trial of the OX40 agonist ivuxolimab. The CDR3 nucleotides read TGTGCCAGCAGCTTAGTTGTGGGGCAGCCCCAGCATTTT. Encoded protein: CASSLVVGQPQHF.